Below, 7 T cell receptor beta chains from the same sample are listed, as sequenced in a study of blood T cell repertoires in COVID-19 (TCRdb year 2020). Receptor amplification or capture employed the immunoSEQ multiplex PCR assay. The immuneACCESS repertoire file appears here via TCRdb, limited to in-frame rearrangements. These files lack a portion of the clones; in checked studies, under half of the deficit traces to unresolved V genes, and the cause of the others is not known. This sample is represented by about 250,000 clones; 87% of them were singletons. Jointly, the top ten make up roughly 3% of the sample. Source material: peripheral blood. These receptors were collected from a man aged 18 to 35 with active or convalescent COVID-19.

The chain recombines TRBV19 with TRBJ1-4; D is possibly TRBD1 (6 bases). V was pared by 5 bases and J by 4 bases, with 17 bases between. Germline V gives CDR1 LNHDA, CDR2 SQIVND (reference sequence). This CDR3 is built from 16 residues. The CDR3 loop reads CASSRPSGQDNEKLFF. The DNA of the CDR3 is TGTGCCAGTAGTCGACCCTCGGGACAAGATAATGAAAAACTGTTTTTT.

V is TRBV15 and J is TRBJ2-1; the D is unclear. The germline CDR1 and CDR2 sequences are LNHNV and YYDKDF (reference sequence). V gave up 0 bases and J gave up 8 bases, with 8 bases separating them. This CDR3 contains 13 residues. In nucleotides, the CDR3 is TGTGCCACCAGCAGAGATCTCGGAGATGAGCAGTTCTTC. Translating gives CATSRDLGDEQFF.

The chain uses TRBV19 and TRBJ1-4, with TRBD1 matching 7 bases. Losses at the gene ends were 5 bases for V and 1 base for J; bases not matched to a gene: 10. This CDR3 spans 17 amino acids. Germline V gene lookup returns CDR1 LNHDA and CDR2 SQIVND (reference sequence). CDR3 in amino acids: CASSLGTTGVTNEKLFF. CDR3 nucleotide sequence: TGTGCCAGTAGTCTCGGGACCACAGGGGTAACTAATGAAAAACTGTTTTTT.

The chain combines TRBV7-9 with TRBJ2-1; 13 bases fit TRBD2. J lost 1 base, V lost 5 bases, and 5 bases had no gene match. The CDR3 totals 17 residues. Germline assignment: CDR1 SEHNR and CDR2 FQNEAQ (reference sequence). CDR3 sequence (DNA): TGTGCCAGCAGCACTAGCGGGAGGGCCAAGTCCTACAATGAGCAGTTCTTC. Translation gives CASSTSGRAKSYNEQFF. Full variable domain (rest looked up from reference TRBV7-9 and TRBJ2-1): DTGVSQNPRHKITKRGQNVTFRCDPISEHNRLYWYRQTLGQGPEFLTYFQNEAQLEKSRLLSDRFSAERPKGSFSTLEIQRTEQGDSAMYLCASSTSGRAKSYNEQFFGPGTRLTVL.

The CDR3 DNA is TGTGCCAGCTCACGAGCAGGGTACACAGGGGGGCTCGCTTTCTTT. Amino acid sequence: CASSRAGYTGGLAFF. This sequence joins TRBV18 and TRBJ1-1, with 8 bases identical to TRBD1. The CDR3 has 15 residues. Trimming took 4 bases from V and 11 from J; bases not matched to a gene: 15. From germline, CDR1 is KGHSH and CDR2 LQKENI. The full variable domain, rest sourced from reference TRBV18 and TRBJ1-1, is NAGVMQNPRHLVRRRGQEARLRCSPMKGHSHVYWYRQLPEEGLKFMVYLQKENIIDESGMPKERFSAEFPKEGPSILRIQQVVRGDSAAYFCASSRAGYTGGLAFFGQGTRLTVV.

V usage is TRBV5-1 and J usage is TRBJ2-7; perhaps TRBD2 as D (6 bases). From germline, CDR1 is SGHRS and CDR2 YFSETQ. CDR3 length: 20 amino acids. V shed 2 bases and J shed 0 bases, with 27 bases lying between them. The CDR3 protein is CASSFKEGVGRGPSSYEQYF. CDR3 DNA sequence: TGCGCCAGCAGCTTCAAGGAGGGAGTTGGTCGCGGCCCGAGCTCCTACGAGCAGTACTTC.

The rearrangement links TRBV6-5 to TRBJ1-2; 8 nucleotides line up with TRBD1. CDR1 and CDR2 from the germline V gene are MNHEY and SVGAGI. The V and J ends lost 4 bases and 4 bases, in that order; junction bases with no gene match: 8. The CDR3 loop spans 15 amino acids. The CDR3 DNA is TGTGCCAGCAGTTTCCGGGACAGGTTCCCCTATGGCTACACCTTC. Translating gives CASSFRDRFPYGYTF.